This entry lists 24 T cell receptor beta chains sequenced from one sample in a study of T cell changes during pregnancy in multiple sclerosis. Only in-frame clones appear in the TCRdb table, and some are missing; sequencing was by immunoSEQ multiplex PCR. Here the sample spans roughly 45,000 clones, roughly 88% being singletons. The sequenced sample was peripheral blood, obtained in the second trimester of pregnancy. Every receptor here comes from a female donor in good health, enrolled as a control in a pregnancy study.

The chain links TRBV7-9 to TRBJ1-1; D unresolved. In germline, CDR1 is SEHNR, CDR2 FQNEAQ (reference sequence). CDR3 length: 13 residues. Trimming took off 8 bases at V and 0 bases at J, with 10 bases between the two ends. CDR3 bases: TGTGCCAGCGCTAAAAAACTGAACACTGAAGCTTTCTTT. Protein product: CASAKKLNTEAFF. The complete variable domain, with remaining parts taken from reference TRBV7-9 and TRBJ1-1, reads DTGVSQNPRHKITKRGQNVTFRCDPISEHNRLYWYRQTLGQGPEFLTYFQNEAQLEKSRLLSDRFSAERPKGSFSTLEIQRTEQGDSAMYLCASAKKLNTEAFFGQGTRLTVV.

The chain combines TRBV7-2 with TRBJ1-5; the match to TRBD1 covers 8 bases. The length of the CDR3 is 14 residues. CDR1 is SGHTA, CDR2 FQGNSA, per germline. The J segment lost 4 bases and the V segment lost 5 bases, leaving 4 bases of the junction unmatched. As DNA, the CDR3 is TGTGCCAGCAGCCCCGACAGGGGTAATCAGCCCCAGCATTTT. This codes for CASSPDRGNQPQHF.

CDR3 region: CASSANRVPNSPLHF. Here the CDR3 DNA reads TGTGCCAGTAGTGCGAACAGGGTTCCGAATTCACCCCTCCACTTT. The V and J genes are TRBV19 and TRBJ1-6; D possibly corresponds to TRBD1 (6 bases). Per germline, CDR1 LNHDA and CDR2 SQIVND (reference sequence). CDR3 length: 15 amino acids. V was trimmed by 5 bases and J by 7 bases, leaving 15 bases between them.

This clone was seen a single time. DNA of the CDR3: TGTGCCAGCATTGGGACATTGAATGAAAAACTGTTTTTT. Its translation: CASIGTLNEKLFF. This chain connects TRBV2 to TRBJ1-4; tentative D call: TRBD1 (6 bases). The CDR3 extends over 13 amino acids. Germline-derived CDR1 and CDR2 are SNHLY and FYNNEI. V lost 7 bases, J lost 5 bases, and 11 bases lay in between.

The V call is TRBV2, the J call TRBJ2-7; tentative D call: TRBD1 (5 bases). Trimming removed 3 bases from V and 2 bases from J, with 8 bases in between. CDR3 size: 13 residues. Germline CDR1 SNHLY, CDR2 FYNNEI. CDR3 nucleotides: TGTGCCAGCAGTGACAGGGTTACCTACGAGCAGTACTTC. This encodes CASSDRVTYEQYF.

The rearrangement links TRBV7-2 to TRBJ2-1; weak D call: TRBD1 (6 bases). The CDR3 is 15 residues long. Trimming pared 5 bases from V and 3 bases from J, leaving 14 bases between. Per germline, CDR1 SGHTA and CDR2 FQGNSA. As DNA, the CDR3 is TGTGCCAGCAGCCGGCCAGGGGTTTTCTACAATGAGCAGTTCTTC. Encoded protein: CASSRPGVFYNEQFF.

The V call is TRBV10-3, the J call TRBJ2-1; TRBD2 matches 9 bases. Germline V gene sequence: CDR1 ENHRY, CDR2 SYGVKD. Trimming removed 6 bases from V and 6 bases from J; junction bases left unmatched: 3. This CDR3 comprises 13 residues. This chain's CDR3 is CAIRSTSGNEQFF. In nucleotides, the CDR3 is TGTGCCATCAGATCGACTAGCGGCAATGAGCAGTTCTTC.

This clone was found a few times. This chain uses TRBV5-1 with TRBJ1-1, with a possible D match to TRBD1 (6 bases). The CDR3 runs to 14 residues. Trimming took 0 bases from V and 1 from J, leaving 7 bases between them. CDR1 is SGHRS and CDR2 is YFSETQ in the germline V gene. The CDR3 nucleotides read TGCGCCAGCAGCTTGGTCAGGGGGAACACTGAAGCTTTCTTT. It translates to CASSLVRGNTEAFF.

The V and J genes are TRBV19 and TRBJ1-1; possibly TRBD1 for D (6 bases). V lost 7 bases and J 7 bases, leaving 25 bases between the germline ends. Germline V gene data show CDR1 as LNHDA and CDR2 as SQIVND (reference sequence). The CDR3 is 16 amino acids. The CDR3 loop is CASTPIGDISGGEAFF. The CDR3 DNA follows: TGTGCCAGTACACCTATTGGGGACATCTCTGGGGGTGAAGCTTTCTTT.

The genes are TRBV7-2 and TRBJ2-7; 9 bases are shared with TRBD1. Germline V lookup: CDR1 SGHTA, CDR2 FQGNSA. Trimming took 5 bases from V and 5 from J; bases not matched to a gene: 10. The length of the CDR3 is 15 residues. The CDR3 nucleotides are TGTGCCAGCAGCCCCACCTCCGGGACAGGGCACGAGCAGTACTTC. Translating gives CASSPTSGTGHEQYF.

The chain recombines TRBV7-8 with TRBJ2-1; TRBD2 matches at 11 bases. In germline, CDR1 is SGHVS, CDR2 FQNEAQ. The length of the CDR3 is 15 residues. Trimming took 5 bases from V and 4 from J; bases not matched to a gene: 4. CDR3 amino acids: CASSLLAGEYNEQFF. In DNA, the CDR3 is TGTGCCAGCAGCCTACTAGCGGGAGAGTACAATGAGCAGTTCTTC.

This chain's CDR3 is CASSLLATLSTDTQYF. In DNA, the CDR3 is TGCGCCAGCAGCTTGCTAGCTACCCTTTCCACAGATACGCAGTATTTT. The chain recombines TRBV5-1 with TRBJ2-3; tentatively, D is TRBD2 (5 bases). CDR3 length equals 16 residues. The V gene lost 1 base and the J gene lost 2 bases, with 14 bases spanning the gap. Per germline, CDR1 SGHRS and CDR2 YFSETQ.

The chain couples TRBV6-5 to TRBJ1-1; D is unclear. Trimming cost V 2 bases and J 7 bases, with 11 bases left between them. The germline V gene encodes CDR1 MNHEY and CDR2 SVGAGI. The CDR3 is 13 residues long. CDR3 in DNA: TGTGCCAGCAGTTACGGCGGAGGGAGTGAAGCTTTCTTT. It translates to CASSYGGGSEAFF.

V and J are TRBV19 and TRBJ2-2; tentatively, D is TRBD1 (6 bases). Trimming took off 0 bases at V and 1 base at J, with 15 bases between the two ends. Germline loops: CDR1 LNHDA, CDR2 SQIVND (reference sequence). The CDR3 extends over 18 amino acids. Here the CDR3 DNA reads TGTGCCAGTAGTATAGATTTTCTAACAGGGCTGAACACCGGGGAGCTGTTTTTT. As protein: CASSIDFLTGLNTGELFF.

V gene TRBV10-1 combines with J gene TRBJ1-1, with D hard to call. The CDR3 extends over 15 amino acids. CDR1 is WNHNN and CDR2 is SYGVQD in the germline V gene (reference sequence). Trimming stripped 2 bases from V and 5 bases from J, with 15 bases between. The CDR3 reads CASSERLTGLTEAFF. The DNA for the CDR3 is TGCGCCAGCAGTGAGAGGTTAACGGGATTGACTGAAGCTTTCTTT.

The rearrangement uses TRBV12-2 and TRBJ1-2; the table's D call, TRBD1, was not checked against the DNA. TRBV12-2 is noted as a pseudogene. The CDR3 spans 15 residues. The CDR3 is CASRPRDRGKYGYTF. The CDR3 nucleotides read TGTGCAAGTCGCCCCCGAGACAGGGGGAAGTATGGCTACACCTTC.

The V call is TRBV9, the J call TRBJ2-5; the match to TRBD2 covers 7 bases. In germline, CDR1 is SGDLS, CDR2 YYNGEE. The CDR3 sequence is 16 residues long. Trimming took 0 bases from V and 5 from J; bases not matched to a gene: 10. CDR3 bases: TGTGCCAGCAGCGTAGCGGGAGGAGAGGTTTGGGAGACCCAGTACTTC. As protein: CASSVAGGEVWETQYF.

This clone was found once. This rearrangement joins TRBV30 to TRBJ2-1, with D uncertain. CDR3 length: 14 amino acids. Germline V gene lookup returns CDR1 GTSNPN and CDR2 SVGIG (reference sequence). V dropped 2 bases and J dropped 4 bases, with 12 bases sitting between them. In DNA form, the CDR3 reads TGTGCCTGGAGTTCAAGTGCGGCGTACAATGAGCAGTTCTTC. It is translated as CAWSSSAAYNEQFF.

Comments on this clone: No conserved phenylalanine or tryptophan ends this CDR3, so it is likely a read error. The DNA is omitted, as the CDR3 cannot be located on it reliably, and the CDR3 follows TCRdb's listing. The rearrangement joins TRBV18 to TRBJ2-3; no check of the table's D call, TRBD1, against the DNA was made. Germline-derived CDR1 and CDR2 are KGHSH and LQKENI. The CDR3 is 11 amino acids in total, end residues counted. The CDR3 sequence: CASSPLDRGVC.

The chain uses TRBV5-1 and TRBJ2-3, with D perhaps TRBD1 (5 bases). Trimming left V 0 bases short and J 4 bases short, with 12 bases between. The length of the CDR3 is 15 residues. Germline assignment: CDR1 SGHRS and CDR2 YFSETQ. CDR3 bases: TGCGCCAGCAGCTTGGAAGGGGCTGAGGCAGATACGCAGTATTTT. This sequence encodes CASSLEGAEADTQYF.

The chain carries TRBV9 and TRBJ2-3; 8 bases line up with TRBD2. The germline CDR1 and CDR2 sequences are SGDLS and YYNGEE. V lost 4 bases and J lost 3; bases outside the gene matches: 1. There are 13 residues in the CDR3. In DNA, the CDR3 is TGTGCCAGCAGCCGCGGGGGGACAGATACGCAGTATTTT. This translates into CASSRGGTDTQYF.

The rearrangement joins TRBV30 to TRBJ2-2, with D maybe TRBD1 (6 bases). Trimming took off 2 bases at V and 5 bases at J, with 9 bases between the two ends. This CDR3 region has 13 residues. CDR1 and CDR2 (germline): GTSNPN, SVGIG (reference sequence). The DNA for the CDR3 is TGTGCCTGGAGTCCAACAGGGACCGGGGAGCTGTTTTTT. Translating gives CAWSPTGTGELFF.

V and J are TRBV5-1 and TRBJ1-6; 7 bases match TRBD1. The V gene end was trimmed by 3 bases and the J gene end by 4 bases; junction bases not matched to a gene: 4. Per the germline V gene, CDR1 is SGHRS and CDR2 is YFSETQ. The CDR3 spans 15 residues. The CDR3 loop is CASSYRDSYNSPLHF. Here the CDR3 DNA reads TGCGCCAGCAGCTACCGGGACAGTTATAATTCACCCCTCCACTTT. Full variable domain (outside the CDR3, taken from reference TRBV5-1 and TRBJ1-6): KAGVTQTPRYLIKTRGQQVTLSCSPISGHRSVSWYQQTPGQGLQFLFEYFSETQRNKGNFPGRFSGRQFSNSRSEMNVSTLELGDSALYLCASSYRDSYNSPLHFGNGTRLTVT.

CDR3 in DNA: TGTGCCAGCAGCTTTGGGGAGGAGATGTACGAGCAGTACTTC. Amino acid sequence: CASSFGEEMYEQYF. This sequence joins TRBV7-9 and TRBJ2-7; D might be TRBD2 (6 bases). V lost 3 bases, J lost 4 bases, and 13 bases lay in between. Germline V gene lookup returns CDR1 SEHNR and CDR2 FQNEAQ (reference sequence). The CDR3 is 14 amino acids. The whole variable domain, filled in from reference TRBV7-9 and TRBJ2-7, reads DTGVSQNPRHKITKRGQNVTFRCDPISEHNRLYWYRQTLGQGPEFLTYFQNEAQLEKSRLLSDRFSAERPKGSFSTLEIQRTEQGDSAMYLCASSFGEEMYEQYFGPGTRLTVT.